The rows below give T cell receptor beta chains drawn from one sample of a study of T-cell memory formation after mild COVID-19. TCRdb independently ran MiXCR on the 5' RACE reads; one entry per CDR3 protein. The repertoire holds 400,000 to 500,000 distinct CDR3 sequences, with approximately 24% as singletons. Sequencing input: PBMCs or a T cell subset sorted from them (not recorded which). Every receptor here comes from an adult woman who had mild COVID-19 (a few samples of this study predate the infection). Cell type and time point are not known. The CDR3 runs from the conserved cysteine through the conserved F or W. The order of the fields is D gene, J gene, V gene, clone size, CDR3 protein, CDR3 DNA. The D gene is left open where the match is weak. Clone size appears in some rows only: once, few, many, or a class for an expanded clone.

-,TRBJ1-6,TRBV7-9,few,CASSRVGGGSPLHF,TGTGCCAGCAGTAGGGTCGGTGGAGGTTCACCCCTCCACTTT
-,TRBJ2-1,TRBV11-2,few,CASSLLGQFEQFF,TGTGCCAGCAGCTTACTAGGACAGTTTGAGCAGTTCTTC
TRBD1,TRBJ1-2,TRBV9,few,CASSVESSPGQGARGYTF,TGTGCCAGCAGCGTAGAGAGTAGTCCGGGACAGGGGGCGCGTGGCTACACCTTC
-,TRBJ2-3,TRBV2,many,CASRLLSDTQYF,TGTGCCAGCAGACTATTGTCAGATACGCAGTATTTT
TRBD1,TRBJ1-2,TRBV6-5,-,CASRRDRRSGYTF,TGTGCCAGCAGAAGGGACAGGCGCTCGGGCTACACCTTC
-,TRBJ2-7,TRBV18,many,CASSPPVSYEQYF,TGTGCCAGCTCACCCCCCGTCTCCTACGAGCAGTACTTC
TRBD2,TRBJ2-3,TRBV25-1,-,CASSEYRGLAVTDTQYF,TGTGCCAGCAGTGAATATAGGGGACTAGCGGTCACAGATACGCAGTATTTT
-,TRBJ1-1,TRBV28,few,CASSLMVGEAFF,TGTGCCAGCAGTTTGATGGTAGGGGAAGCTTTCTTT
-,TRBJ1-1,TRBV7-9,-,CASTPANTEAFF,TGTGCCAGCACCCCGGCTAACACTGAAGCTTTCTTT
-,TRBJ2-1,TRBV9,few,CASSVATGTATEQFF,TGTGCCAGCAGCGTAGCTACAGGGACTGCAACAGAGCAGTTCTTC
-,TRBJ1-5,TRBV11-2,-,CASSLGPSSNQPQHF,TGTGCCAGCAGCTTAGGGCCGAGTAGCAATCAGCCCCAGCATTTT
TRBD1,TRBJ2-7,TRBV11-3,few,CASSFLDRGHEQYF,TGTGCCAGCAGCTTCCTGGACAGGGGCCACGAGCAGTACTTC
-,TRBJ2-7,TRBV5-8,-,CASSAVRDETYEQYF,TGTGCCAGCAGCGCGGTGAGGGATGAGACCTACGAGCAGTACTTC
-,TRBJ1-1,TRBV7-9,-,CASSLVDPMNTEAFF,TGTGCCAGCAGCTTAGTAGACCCCATGAACACTGAAGCTTTCTTT
TRBD1,TRBJ1-5,TRBV6-6,-,CASSEGTGLDNQPQHF,TGTGCCAGCAGTGAGGGGACAGGCCTCGACAATCAGCCCCAGCATTTT
-,TRBJ1-3,TRBV12-3/TRBV12-4,-,CASTETSSGNTIYF,TGTGCCAGCACCGAGACAAGCTCTGGAAACACCATATATTTT
-,TRBJ2-3,TRBV9,many,CASSVQGGGAQDTQYF,TGTGCCAGCAGCGTTCAGGGAGGGGGGGCTCAAGATACGCAGTATTTT
-,TRBJ1-2,TRBV27,few,CASSLGGLGYGYTF,TGTGCCAGCAGTTTAGGGGGGCTCGGCTATGGCTACACCTTC
-,TRBJ2-3,TRBV12-3/TRBV12-4,-,CASRPTASTDTQYF,TGTGCCAGCAGGCCGACAGCCAGCACAGATACGCAGTATTTT
-,TRBJ2-5,TRBV7-2,many,CASSLGQKETQYF,TGCGCCAGCAGCTTGGGGCAGAAGGAGACCCAGTACTTC
-,TRBJ1-3,TRBV5-4,-,CASSYRFTGLGSGNTIYF,TGTGCCAGCAGCTATCGTTTTACAGGGCTCGGCTCTGGAAACACCATATATTTT
-,TRBJ2-4,TRBV11-3,-,CASSPRIGAKNIQYF,TGTGCCAGCAGCCCCAGAATAGGAGCCAAAAACATTCAGTACTTC
-,TRBJ1-4,TRBV3-1,few,CASSQYQNEKLFF,TGTGCCAGCAGCCAATATCAGAATGAAAAACTGTTTTTT
TRBD2,TRBJ2-1,TRBV12-3/TRBV12-4,-,CASSFGASGRRGNEQFF,TGTGCCAGCAGTTTTGGGGCTAGCGGGAGACGGGGCAATGAGCAGTTCTTC
TRBD2,TRBJ2-5,TRBV4-2,-,CASSQGISGRLETQYF,TGTGCCAGCAGCCAAGGTATTAGCGGGAGGTTGGAGACCCAGTACTTC
TRBD1,TRBJ1-6,TRBV18,-,CASSPQVTGGSSPLHF,TGTGCCAGCTCACCACAGGTCACAGGGGGCTCTTCACCCCTCCACTTT
TRBD1,TRBJ2-3,TRBV12-3/TRBV12-4,few,CASSLNYYQGATDTQYF,TGTGCCAGCAGTTTAAATTATTACCAGGGGGCAACAGATACGCAGTATTTT
-,TRBJ2-2,TRBV9,few,CASSVEAGVAGELFF,TGTGCCAGCAGCGTAGAAGCAGGGGTGGCCGGGGAGCTGTTTTTT
-,TRBJ2-2,TRBV29-1,-,CSAVLGNTGELFF,TGCAGCGCGGTTCTAGGCAACACCGGGGAGCTGTTTTTT
TRBD1,TRBJ2-7,TRBV4-2,-,CASSHPTGTGNEQYF,TGTGCCAGCAGCCACCCAACCGGGACAGGGAACGAGCAGTACTTC
TRBD2,TRBJ2-5,TRBV11-2,-,CASRTLAGVPGTQYF,TGTGCCAGCAGAACGCTGGCGGGGGTCCCAGGAACCCAGTACTTC
-,TRBJ2-5,TRBV3-1,-,CASSQDTGIVRETQYF,TGTGCCAGCAGCCAAGATACGGGAATAGTTAGAGAGACCCAGTACTTC
TRBD1,TRBJ1-1,TRBV20-1,many,CSPTGMNTEAFF,TGCAGTCCGACAGGGATGAACACTGAAGCTTTCTTT
-,TRBJ1-1,TRBV3-1,few,CASSRQADTFEAFF,TGTGCCAGCAGCCGTCAAGCCGACACGTTTGAAGCTTTCTTT
-,TRBJ2-3,TRBV5-1,-,CASSPLPADTQYF,TGCGCCAGCAGCCCGTTACCGGCCGATACGCAGTATTTT
-,TRBJ2-1,TRBV11-3,-,CASSLSRNGLLNEQFF,TGTGCCAGCAGCTTAAGTCGGAACGGGCTACTCAATGAGCAGTTCTTC
-,TRBJ1-2,TRBV4-1,-,CASSQPRGGNGYTF,TGCGCCAGCAGCCAACCTAGGGGGGGTAATGGCTACACCTTC
TRBD2,TRBJ2-1,TRBV6-4,-,CASSDSAGRYNEQFF,TGTGCCAGCAGTGACTCAGCGGGACGGTACAATGAGCAGTTCTTC
TRBD1,TRBJ2-1,TRBV12-3/TRBV12-4,-,CASSFPRDSSSYNEQFF,TGTGCCAGCAGTTTCCCTCGGGACAGCAGCTCCTACAATGAGCAGTTCTTC
-,TRBJ1-2,TRBV7-3,few,CASSFPWDGYTF,TGTGCCAGCAGCTTCCCGTGGGATGGCTACACCTTC
-,TRBJ2-7,TRBV7-9,few,CASSFDRFEQYF,TGTGCCAGCAGCTTCGACCGGTTTGAGCAGTACTTC
-,TRBJ1-1,TRBV2,-,CASSEARNTEAFF,TGTGCCAGCAGTGAAGCGAGGAACACTGAAGCTTTCTTT
-,TRBJ2-3,TRBV4-3,-,CASSQKGAGMSGDTQYF,TGCGCCAGCAGCCAGAAAGGGGCGGGGATGTCTGGGGATACGCAGTATTTT
-,TRBJ1-2,TRBV7-2,-,CASSLGDTNYGYTF,TGTGCCAGCAGCTTAGGAGACACAAACTATGGCTACACCTTC
-,TRBJ2-1,TRBV24-1,many,CATSETEGATSGRYYNEQFF,TGTGCCACCAGTGAGACCGAGGGGGCAACAAGCGGGAGATACTACAATGAGCAGTTCTTC
-,TRBJ1-1,TRBV5-1,-,CASSLGVIGQGRTEAFF,TGCGCCAGCAGCTTGGGCGTTATCGGGCAGGGACGCACTGAAGCTTTCTTT
TRBD2,TRBJ2-2,TRBV20-1,-,CSASTSGNTGELFF,TGCAGTGCTAGTACTAGCGGGAACACCGGGGAGCTGTTTTTT
TRBD1,TRBJ1-1,TRBV6-6,few,CASTPRGATEAFF,TGTGCCAGCACCCCCAGGGGGGCCACTGAAGCTTTCTTT
-,TRBJ2-5,TRBV6-5,few,CASGQLEETQYF,TGTGCCAGCGGACAACTTGAAGAGACCCAGTACTTC